This TCR beta chain is from a study of shared clonotypes between healthy human individuals. The CDR3 loop spans 16 amino acids. V trimming: 5 bases; J trimming: 5 bases; junction bases outside the gene matches: 15. Germline values: CDR1 SGHDT, CDR2 YYEEEE. The method was immunoSEQ multiplex PCR; TCRdb's version includes in-frame clones alone and lacks a portion of them. The data show 2,500,000 or so clones, with around nine tenths seen just once and roughly 0.13% held by the top ten. A single count supports this clone. This TCR came from a man younger than 35 in good health. The specimen was naive CD4+ T cells sorted from blood. Indicated subset: CD45RA+ positively selected. This chain connects TRBV5-6 to TRBJ2-5; 7 bases fit TRBD2. In DNA form, the CDR3 reads TGTGCCAGCAGTCCCGGACTAGTCGGCCGGGTTGAGACCCAGTACTTC. Protein product: CASSPGLVGRVETQYF.